This TCR beta chain is from a study of radiotherapy plus CTLA-4 blockade in lung cancer. Study overall: Objective responses were documented in 15% to 20% of patients, with disease control in about 28%.

Study-level points and caveats: Reportedly, early blood T cell clone dynamics best predicted response, with interferon-beta. Subsequent to radiotherapy plus ipilimumab, tumor-derived TCR clones underwent expansion in blood.

Libraries were prepared by immunoSEQ multiplex PCR; TCRdb keeps only in-frame clonotypes and omits some of them. The sample has about 93,000 clones, about 91% seen once. This clone was recorded only once. Antigen specificity is unknown. It was focal radiation plus CTLA-4 blockade with ipilimumab that patients with chemo-refractory metastatic non-small-cell lung cancer received. This TCR came from a human donor with non-small cell lung cancer that progressed on radiotherapy plus ipilimumab. Sequencing was performed on peripheral blood, taken from a patient treated with radiotherapy plus ipilimumab.

The CDR3 nucleotides are TGTGCCAGTAGCAAATCGACAGTTGCGAACACTGAAGCTTTCTTT. The encoded protein is CASSKSTVANTEAFF. The chain uses TRBV19 and TRBJ1-1, with TRBD1 as a possible D gene (5 bases). Germline-derived CDR1 and CDR2 are LNHDA and SQIVND (reference sequence). The ends were cut back, 6 bases at V and 1 base at J, with 15 bases in the middle. The CDR3 totals 15 residues.